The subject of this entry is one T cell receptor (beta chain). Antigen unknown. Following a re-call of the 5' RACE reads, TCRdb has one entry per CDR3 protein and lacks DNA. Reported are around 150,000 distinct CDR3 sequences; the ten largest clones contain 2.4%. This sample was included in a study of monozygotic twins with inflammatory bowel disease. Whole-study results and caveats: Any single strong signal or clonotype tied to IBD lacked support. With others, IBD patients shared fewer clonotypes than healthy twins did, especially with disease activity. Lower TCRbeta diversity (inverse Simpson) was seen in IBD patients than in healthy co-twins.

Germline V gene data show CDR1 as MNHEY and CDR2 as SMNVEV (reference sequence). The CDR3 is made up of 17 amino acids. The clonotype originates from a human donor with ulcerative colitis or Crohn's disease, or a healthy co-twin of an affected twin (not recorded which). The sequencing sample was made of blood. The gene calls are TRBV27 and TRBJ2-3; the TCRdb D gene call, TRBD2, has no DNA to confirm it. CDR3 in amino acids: CASSLSAGEAITDTQYF.